This entry concerns a single TCR beta chain. As yet, its antigen is unknown. CDR1 is SGHAT, CDR2 FQNNGV, per germline. CDR3 length equals 16 residues. After removal of 5 bases from V and 4 bases from J, the junction contained 8 bases not matched to a gene. This sample is part of a study of T cell responses to AZD1222 COVID-19 vaccine. Study-level findings and limits: Recipients of two AZD1222 doses showed rising Spike-specific TCR breadth and depth. Across the whole spike, CD4 TCRs peaked at regions 160-218 and 743-854.

Profiled with immunoSEQ multiplex PCR; TCRdb holds only in-frame clones, not every one. The sample holds 120,000 or so clones, 90% seen once. The V gene is TRBV11-2, the J gene TRBJ2-5; the match to TRBD2 covers 12 bases. The receptor was isolated from an adult who received the MenACWY meningococcal vaccine as a control. This specimen consisted of peripheral blood, obtained 28 days after the second dose of the MenACWY control vaccine. As DNA, the CDR3 is TGTGCCAGCAGCGCCTCTAGCGGGGGGGCCATAGAGACCCAGTACTTC. Encoded protein: CASSASSGGAIETQYF.